The rows below give T cell receptor beta chains drawn from one sample of a study of Ad26.COV2.S vaccination and SARS-CoV-2 variants. Sequencing was performed with immunoSEQ multiplex PCR; in TCRdb, only in-frame clones are kept and a portion is missing. The sample holds around 320,000 clones, around 86% seen once. The sequencing used peripheral blood, collected in a trial of Ad26.COV2.S vaccine versus placebo. These receptors were taken from a person between 18 and 65 years old who received the Ad26.COV2.S COVID-19 vaccine or a placebo. Each CDR3 is given with its conserved first and last residue.

cdr3_length: 13; v_call: TRBV7-2; cdr3_aa: CASSLVGVADQYF
cdr3_length: 12; v_call: TRBV12-5; cdr3_aa: CASGFSGNEQFF
cdr3_length: 13; v_call: TRBV5-4; cdr3_aa: CASGGSGANVLTF
cdr3_length: 17; v_call: TRBV15; cdr3_aa: CATSSQERQYLNTEAFF
cdr3_length: 16; v_call: TRBV19; cdr3_aa: CASSIPGHIANYGYTF
cdr3_length: 14; v_call: TRBV6-5; cdr3_aa: CASRPQGWAYEQYF
cdr3_length: 13; v_call: TRBV6-5; cdr3_aa: CASSSGQGGGYTF
cdr3_length: 15; v_call: TRBV7-8; cdr3_aa: CASSLTSGGTGTQYF
cdr3_length: 12; v_call: TRBV6-5; cdr3_aa: CASRRQSEKLFF
cdr3_length: 13; v_call: TRBV19; cdr3_aa: CASQGQGRTEAFF
cdr3_length: 15; v_call: TRBV9; cdr3_aa: CASSATGLGANVLTF
cdr3_length: 15; v_call: TRBV30; cdr3_aa: CAWSVPQGWQETQYF
cdr3_length: 14; v_call: TRBV6-2/TRBV6-3; cdr3_aa: CASSYLTAGEPQHF
cdr3_length: 15; v_call: TRBV13; cdr3_aa: CASSFRSGQQETQYF
cdr3_length: 12; v_call: TRBV11-2; cdr3_aa: CASSPPFEKLFF
cdr3_length: 16; v_call: TRBV6-2/TRBV6-3; cdr3_aa: CASSYRGRSGDNEQFF
cdr3_length: 15; v_call: TRBV18; cdr3_aa: CASSPRGHLDSPLHF
cdr3_length: 13; v_call: TRBV2; cdr3_aa: CASSTGDWSPLHF
cdr3_length: 12; v_call: TRBV27; cdr3_aa: CASSPSDQPQHF
cdr3_length: 14; v_call: TRBV7-9; cdr3_aa: CASSLIPGPTEAFF
cdr3_length: 14; v_call: TRBV5-1; cdr3_aa: CASKEGTEVWGYTF
cdr3_length: 16; v_call: TRBV5-5; cdr3_aa: CASSFGLGTFQETQYF
cdr3_length: 15; v_call: TRBV5-1; cdr3_aa: CASSLFTPSQETQYF
cdr3_length: 14; v_call: TRBV19; cdr3_aa: CASRKTGVDYEQYF
cdr3_length: 14; v_call: TRBV27; cdr3_aa: CASSGTVSNQPQHF
cdr3_length: 15; v_call: TRBV4-2; cdr3_aa: CASSQDYGGSQPQHF
cdr3_length: 16; v_call: TRBV9; cdr3_aa: CASSVEDTYFPYGYTF
cdr3_length: 16; v_call: TRBV7-6; cdr3_aa: CASSLNQGGPSPEAFF
cdr3_length: 14; v_call: TRBV7-3; cdr3_aa: CASSLISGETEAFF
cdr3_length: 13; v_call: TRBV6-5; cdr3_aa: CASSWDRQTEAFF
cdr3_length: 14; v_call: TRBV19; cdr3_aa: CASSKDGAGETQYF
cdr3_length: 14; v_call: TRBV3-1/TRBV3-2; cdr3_aa: CASSQDGQAYEQYF
cdr3_length: 12; v_call: TRBV9; cdr3_aa: CASSPTTYEQFF
cdr3_length: 14; v_call: TRBV3-1/TRBV3-2; cdr3_aa: CASSQDHPNTEAFF
cdr3_length: 15; v_call: TRBV9; cdr3_aa: CASSVIDRGPNEQFF
cdr3_length: 14; v_call: TRBV4-3; cdr3_aa: CASSLRQGETEAFF
cdr3_length: 18; v_call: TRBV19; cdr3_aa: CASRGWSGDSHFTDTQYF
cdr3_length: 12; v_call: TRBV12-5; cdr3_aa: CASALENTEAFF
cdr3_length: 12; v_call: TRBV13; cdr3_aa: CASSSTGFQQYF
cdr3_length: 18; v_call: TRBV12-5; cdr3_aa: CASGLYPEYSGGGMTQYF
cdr3_length: 15; v_call: TRBV6-5; cdr3_aa: CASSYSDRGRYEQYF
cdr3_length: 14; v_call: TRBV19; cdr3_aa: CASRSQSLYTEAFF
cdr3_length: 14; v_call: TRBV11-2; cdr3_aa: CASSLVVGDYGYTF
cdr3_length: 16; v_call: TRBV4-1; cdr3_aa: CASSQDQGSGGAEQYF
cdr3_length: 16; v_call: TRBV3-1/TRBV3-2; cdr3_aa: CASSQGGGTKDYGYTF
cdr3_length: 13; v_call: TRBV30; cdr3_aa: CAWSYVGSGPQHF
cdr3_length: 12; v_call: TRBV5-4; cdr3_aa: CASSFGQTGEFF
cdr3_length: 15; v_call: TRBV5-6; cdr3_aa: CASSLVGLTDYEQYF
cdr3_length: 15; v_call: TRBV6-4; cdr3_aa: CASSVGGIGNSPLHF
cdr3_length: 14; v_call: TRBV15; cdr3_aa: CATSGGRAADTQYF